The subject of this entry is one T cell receptor beta chain. The antigen is undetermined. Documented time point: cycle 4 day 1 (C4D1), after less than 7 weeks of nivolumab. Every patient was affected by relapse after autologous stem cell transplantation, while exposure to brentuximab vedotin was not uniform. Complete response, partial response or progressive disease were the best responses. The sample is drawn from a study of PD-1 blockade in classical Hodgkin lymphoma. CDR1 is SQVTM, CDR2 ANQGSEA, per germline. This CDR3 is built from 10 residues. V was trimmed by 6 bases and J by 6 bases, leaving 7 bases between them. The data were produced by immunoSEQ multiplex PCR, yet TCRdb's version contains in-frame clones alone and is incomplete. The sample yields some 45,000 clones, 78% seen once. Findings and caveats of the study: When nivolumab was started under 1 year after ASCT, patients were excluded. Baseline TCR diversity was reportedly lower in newly diagnosed patients than in healthy donors. It was reported as lower still in relapsed/refractory patients. Significantly greater TCR diversity emerged by C4D1 in CD4+ cells but not CD8+ cells.

Material: peripheral blood mononuclear cells (PBMCs), obtained before the fourth cycle of nivolumab. This clonotype was obtained from a human donor with classical Hodgkin lymphoma. V usage is TRBV29-1 and J usage is TRBJ2-3; no clear D gene. The CDR3 nucleotides are TGCAGCGTAAGAATGGATACGCAGTATTTT. Amino acid sequence: CSVRMDTQYF.